The clone carrying this T cell receptor (beta chain) was seen repeatedly, ten times or more. Its specificity is unknown. This sample was taken from a study of T cells after yellow fever vaccination. Across the study: Each low-cell-number fraction was prepared by means of SMART-Seq v4 Ultra Low Input.

General study points: Post-booster samples contained most primary-vaccination clones (more than 95% CD4, approximately 88% CD8). Faster peaking, at day 5 versus 15, marked a secondary response that was weaker.

Looked up from germline, CDR1 is SEHNR and CDR2 is FQNEAQ (reference sequence). The length of the CDR3 is 12 residues. V was pared by 5 bases and J by 3 bases, with 5 bases between. The 5'RACE template-switching step produced TCR cDNA and added a universal primer site and UMIs. Each CDR3 protein gets one entry after TCRdb re-called the 5' RACE reads with MiXCR. This sample carries 510,000 or so distinct CDR3 sequences, roughly 19% of them seen once, and the ten largest clones take around an eighth. The input for sequencing was PBMCs, taken 15 days after the yellow fever booster vaccination. This receptor was taken from a man aged 30-40 years who received the YFV17D yellow fever vaccine. The chain is built from TRBV7-9 and TRBJ1-5; D ambiguous. In nucleotides, the CDR3 is TGTGCCAGCAGCGAGGACAATCAGCCCCAGCATTTT. Its translation: CASSEDNQPQHF.